Reported below is one T cell receptor (beta chain). This clone came up once. Which antigen it targets is not known. Base qualities are missing; no much larger clone stands one base away. This specimen comes from a study of vaccination effects on CD4 cells after COVID-19 (dated by TCRdb to between 2021 and 2024). About the full investigation: In the ViraFEST assay, PBMC were stimulated with viral peptide pools, and TCR sequencing was then used to find antigen-specific CD4+ T cell clonotypes based on their expansion. SARS-CoV-2 spike-specific CD4+ TCR repertoires from before and after mRNA vaccination were compared in COVID-19 convalescent patients and in infection-naive vaccine recipients. A total of approximately 9 COVID-19 convalescent patients and a few SARS-CoV-2-naive healthy vaccine recipients were included in the full study. Cultures from other donors in the study were sequenced using the Oncomine TCR Beta short-read assay on an Illumina iSeq 100. Each well held around 2 million PBMC cultured in IMDM containing approximately 5.2% human AB serum, roughly 9.6 IU/ml IL-2 and gentamicin, along with 10 ug/ml peptides. Across the study, the median time from the second dose to post-vaccine sampling was 72 days (range 14 to 241). General study outcomes and caveats: Both infection-induced and vaccine-induced clones contracted markedly at late post-vaccination timepoints, which is consistent with waning T cell responses. Limitations of the study were the small number of convalescent patients and the absence of early post-infection timepoints. Among healthy vaccine recipients, nearly all vaccine-induced clones were SARS-CoV-2 mono-reactive, and just 1 of 255 was cross-reactive with common cold coronaviruses.

The method behind the library was the immunoSEQ multiplex PCR assay. DNA from the cultured and isolated CD4+ T cells underwent TCR beta CDR3 sequencing. On the study's bioinformatics: Non-productive TCR sequences were removed and reads were trimmed to the CDR3 region, keeping CDR3s of at least 7 amino acids. The MANAFEST web app was used to identify antigen-specific clonotypes by comparing expansion in peptide wells with expansion in reference cultures. To be called positive, a clone needed expansion at FDR<0.05 compared with the reference and with all other wells, an odds ratio greater than 5, and a frequency greater than 0.1% in two replicate wells. A clonotype was called cross-reactive if it was significantly expanded both in SARS-CoV-2 spike wells and in at least one common cold coronavirus spike condition. Using the stringdist R package, CDR3 similarity was measured by Levenshtein distance, and unrooted trees were constructed with ape in R 3.6.1. TCRdb provides this immuneACCESS table in a form limited to in-frame rearrangements. Some clones are lacking; in checked studies, under half of them reflect an unresolved V gene, and why the rest are absent is not known. V and J calls plus clone size are reproduced from that table; the DNA served to infer D and trimming. In this sample the table shows about 39,000 clones, about 63% of which occur a single time. The top ten clones comprise 6.5% to 8.5% of the sample.

The CDR3 measures 15 amino acids from cysteine to phenylalanine. The read is trimmed to its CDR3 DNA, 45 bases read in frame from base 1. Between the V and J ends, shortened by 1 base and 4 bases respectively, the junction contains 13 bases. CDR1 and CDR2 are drawn from the germline V gene (reference sequence): SEHNR, FQNEAQ. After approximately 11 days of culture, CD4+ T cells were isolated with the EasySep CD4+ T cell isolation kit. Each participant got two doses of an mRNA SARS-CoV-2 vaccine, either BNT162b2 or mRNA-1273. None of the healthy vaccine recipients had a prior SARS-CoV-2 infection, which was confirmed by nucleocapsid antibody tests that came back negative both before and after vaccination. On days 3 and 7, half of the culture medium was replaced with fresh IL-2-containing medium. Unless noted otherwise, every peptide stimulation condition was cultured in triplicate wells. PBMC were separated from whole blood using Ficoll-Paque Plus gradient centrifugation and were then either cryopreserved at -140C or used fresh. Genomic DNA was extracted from cultured CD4+ T cells with the QIAamp micro DNA kit.

The chain is encoded by TRBV7-9 joined to TRBJ1-2; matching of 6 bases hints at TRBD1 as the D gene. This clonotype was obtained from a human donor who received a COVID-19 vaccine. The sample here was CD4+ T cells from PBMCs cultured without peptide, taken after COVID-19 vaccination. CDR3 protein: CASSLGVSGAYGYTF. The DNA sequence reads TGTGCCAGCAGCTTAGGGGTCTCAGGGGCCTATGGCTACACCTTC.